This T cell receptor (beta chain) derives from a study of blood T cell repertoires in COVID-19. Study in general: The samples span acute and convalescent COVID-19 from the United States, Italy and Spain.

In germline, CDR1 is MNHNS, CDR2 SASEGT. V dropped 4 bases and J dropped 0 bases, with 13 bases sitting between them. The CDR3 runs 16 residues. Original analysis: Estimates of nucleated cell counts were drawn from the amplification of reference gene primers. Data came from immunoSEQ multiplex PCR; TCRdb stores just in-frame clones and leaves some out. V and J calls and clone size are given by that table; D and trimming were obtained from the DNA. The sample holds 80,000 to 95,000 clones, over 75% seen once. The source is a woman of 80 years or more with active or convalescent COVID-19. The sequenced material came from peripheral blood. V gene TRBV6-1 combines with J gene TRBJ1-3; a weak D match, TRBD1 (6 bases). This CDR3 reads CASSATGLPSGNTIYF. The CDR3 nucleotides read TGTGCCAGCAGTGCGACAGGCTTACCCTCTGGAAACACCATATATTTT.